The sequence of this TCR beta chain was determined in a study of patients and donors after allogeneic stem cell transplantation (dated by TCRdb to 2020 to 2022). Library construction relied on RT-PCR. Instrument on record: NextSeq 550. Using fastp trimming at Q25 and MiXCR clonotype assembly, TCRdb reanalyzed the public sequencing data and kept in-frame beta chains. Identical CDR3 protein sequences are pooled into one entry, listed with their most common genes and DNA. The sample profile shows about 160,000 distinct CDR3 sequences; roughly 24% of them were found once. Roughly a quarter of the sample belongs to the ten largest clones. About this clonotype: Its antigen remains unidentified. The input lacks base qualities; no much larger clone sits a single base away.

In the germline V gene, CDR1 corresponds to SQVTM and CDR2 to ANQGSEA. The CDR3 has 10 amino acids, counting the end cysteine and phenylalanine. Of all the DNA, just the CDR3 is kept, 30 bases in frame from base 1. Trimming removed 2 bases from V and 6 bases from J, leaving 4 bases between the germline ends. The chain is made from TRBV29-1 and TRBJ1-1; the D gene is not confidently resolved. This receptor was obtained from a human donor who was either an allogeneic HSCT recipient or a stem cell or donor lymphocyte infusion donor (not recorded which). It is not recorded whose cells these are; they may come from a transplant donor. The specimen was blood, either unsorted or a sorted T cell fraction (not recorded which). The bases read TGCAGCGTTGAAACCTCTGAAGCTTTCTTT. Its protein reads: CSVETSEAFF.